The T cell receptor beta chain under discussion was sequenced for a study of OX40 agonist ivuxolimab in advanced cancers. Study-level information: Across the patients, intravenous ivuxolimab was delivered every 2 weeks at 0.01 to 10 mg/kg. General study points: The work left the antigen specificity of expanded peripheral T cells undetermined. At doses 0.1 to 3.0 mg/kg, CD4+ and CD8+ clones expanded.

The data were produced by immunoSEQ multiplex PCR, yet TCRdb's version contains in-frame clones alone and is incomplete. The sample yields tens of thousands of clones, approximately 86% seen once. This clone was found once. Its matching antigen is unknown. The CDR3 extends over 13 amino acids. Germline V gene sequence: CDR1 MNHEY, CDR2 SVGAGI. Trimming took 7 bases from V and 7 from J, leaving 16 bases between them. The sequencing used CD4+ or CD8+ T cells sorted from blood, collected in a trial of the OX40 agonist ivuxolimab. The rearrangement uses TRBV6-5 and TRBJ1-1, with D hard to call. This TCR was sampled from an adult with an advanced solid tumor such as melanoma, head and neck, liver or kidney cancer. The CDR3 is CASTDPITSEAFF. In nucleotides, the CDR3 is TGTGCCAGCACCGACCCAATCACTAGTGAAGCTTTCTTT.